The 3 T cell receptor beta chains below all came from one sample that was sequenced in a study of shared clonotypes between healthy human individuals. Only CD45RO-negative cells positively selected for CCR7 counted as naive CD8 cells, so terminally differentiated effector memory CD45RA+ cells were excluded. Libraries were prepared by immunoSEQ multiplex PCR; TCRdb keeps only in-frame clonotypes and omits some of them. The sample consists of about 580,000 clones, roughly 98% of them appearing once. Source material: naive CD8+ T cells sorted from blood. The receptors originated from a man aged 30 to 45 in good health.

The chain couples TRBV4-1 to TRBJ1-4, with D unclear. The CDR3 length is 17 residues. CDR1 is MGHRA and CDR2 is YSYEKL in the germline V gene. Trimming stripped 0 bases from V and 0 bases from J, with 11 bases between. The CDR3 region has the DNA TGCGCCAGCAGCCAAGAATACAGCAGCACAACTAATGAAAAACTGTTTTTT. It specifies CASSQEYSSTTNEKLFF.

The rearrangement uses TRBV5-1 and TRBJ2-1, with 9 bases lining up with TRBD2. The CDR3 is 16 amino acids. Trimming removed 5 bases from V and 0 bases from J; junction bases left unmatched: 6. The germline gives CDR1 SGHRS, CDR2 YFSETQ. The CDR3 coding sequence is TGCGCCAGCAGTCAGCGGGAGGCAAGCTCCTACAATGAGCAGTTCTTC. Translating gives CASSQREASSYNEQFF. Drawing the rest from reference TRBV5-1 and TRBJ2-1, the complete variable domain is KAGVTQTPRYLIKTRGQQVTLSCSPISGHRSVSWYQQTPGQGLQFLFEYFSETQRNKGNFPGRFSGRQFSNSRSEMNVSTLELGDSALYLCASSQREASSYNEQFFGPGTRLTVL.

The chain carries TRBV29-1 and TRBJ2-2, with a weak D call TRBD1 (6 bases). The CDR3 has 13 amino acids. The germline V and J ends were trimmed by 7 bases and 1 base, with 10 bases remaining between them. Germline values: CDR1 SQVTM, CDR2 ANQGSEA. This CDR3 reads CSALTGNTGELFF. In nucleotides, the CDR3 is TGCAGCGCCTTGACAGGGAACACCGGGGAGCTGTTTTTT.